A few counts support the clone carrying this TCR beta chain. Its antigen is undetermined. The CDR3 consists of 13 residues. Germline V lookup: CDR1 SQVTM, CDR2 ANQGSEA. V was shortened by 4 bases and J by 7 bases, with 14 bases between the two germline ends. This sample is part of a study of response to subunit inactivated influenza vaccine. Findings of the study overall: Few new T cells, the authors suggested, are recruited by each seasonal influenza vaccination.

A single record per CDR3 protein comes from TCRdb applying MiXCR to the RT-PCR reads. The sample gives roughly 500,000 distinct CDR3 sequences, around 25% of which show up once; under 2.5% is in the top ten. The sample was CD4+ T cells sorted from PBMCs, taken more than 4 days after vaccination. V and J are TRBV29-1 and TRBJ2-1; the D is unclear. This sequence was found in a man aged 45 to 65 who received an inactivated influenza vaccine. The CDR3 coding sequence is TGCAGCGTTGGCGCCAGACACTTTAATGAGCAGTTCTTC. This encodes CSVGARHFNEQFF.